The next 19 T cell receptor beta chains were all read from a single sample in a study of sequential checkpoint blockade in melanoma (dated by TCRdb to the late 2010s). Preparation of the library involved the immunoSEQ multiplex PCR assay. TCRdb re-hosts the immuneACCESS table, in-frame sequences only. Its copies lack some clones; in the studies checked, an unresolved V gene accounts for under half of them, and the cause for the rest is not known. Recorded for this sample are under 20,000 clones; roughly two thirds of them occurred a single time. The ten largest clones add up to roughly 10% of the sample. The treatment or condition label corresponds to: randomized to nivolumab then ipilimumab (arm A) or the reverse (arm B). The input for sequencing was CD8+ T cells sorted from blood (inferred from file names), taken from a patient given nivolumab and ipilimumab in sequence. Receptors originate from a human donor with melanoma.

This clone was detected a few times. The chain couples TRBV7-2 to TRBJ2-1; 7 nucleotides align to TRBD2. V shed 4 bases and J 0 bases; nucleotides not matched to a gene: 3. The CDR3 covers 15 residues. Germline values: CDR1 SGHTA, CDR2 FQGNSA. The CDR3 sequence: CASSSSGNSYNEQFF. CDR3 DNA sequence: TGTGCCAGCAGCTCAAGCGGGAACTCCTACAATGAGCAGTTCTTC.

V gene TRBV19 combines with J gene TRBJ2-1; TRBD2 agrees at 8 bases. CDR1 LNHDA and CDR2 SQIVND come from the germline V gene (reference sequence). V shed 2 bases, J shed 7 bases, and the junction held 10 bases outside the gene matches. CDR3 length: 16 residues. CDR3 region: CASSIWIGGVVNEQFF. Here the CDR3 DNA reads TGTGCCAGTAGTATATGGATCGGGGGGGTCGTGAATGAGCAGTTCTTC.

The V call is TRBV27, the J call TRBJ1-5; possible D gene TRBD1, 5 bases. CDR1 MNHEY and CDR2 SMNVEV come from the germline V gene (reference sequence). The CDR3 loop spans 15 amino acids. Between the trimmed V and J ends, which lost 4 bases and 0 bases, there was a span of 10 bases. CDR3: CASSSIDSSNQPQHF. As DNA, the CDR3 is TGTGCCAGCAGTTCAATCGACAGTAGCAATCAGCCCCAGCATTTT.

This clone occurred once. V and J are TRBV4-1 and TRBJ2-1; 11 bases are a match to TRBD2. This CDR3 is built from 16 residues. Looked up from germline, CDR1 is MGHRA and CDR2 is YSYEKL. Losses at the gene ends were 3 bases for V and 7 bases for J; bases not matched to a gene: 8. CDR3 residues: CASSQVVAGGQNEQFF. In nucleotides, the CDR3 is TGCGCCAGCAGCCAGGTTGTAGCGGGGGGGCAGAATGAGCAGTTCTTC.

The chain carries TRBV7-6 and TRBJ2-1, with 7 bases lining up with TRBD2. Germline assignment: CDR1 SGHVS and CDR2 FNYEAQ. Trimming at V came to 3 bases and at J to 2 bases, leaving 1 base not matched to a gene. The length of the CDR3 is 14 residues. As DNA, the CDR3 is TGTGCCAGCAGCTTGGCGGGAGCCTACAATGAGCAGTTCTTC. Its protein is CASSLAGAYNEQFF.

The chain combines TRBV6-1 with TRBJ2-3, with D uncertain. The germline V gene has CDR1 MNHNS and CDR2 SASEGT. Trimming took off 2 bases at V and 4 bases at J, with 10 bases between the two ends. This CDR3 spans 14 amino acids. CDR3 DNA: TGTGCCAGCAGTGAATGGCTAGTCCCAGATACGCAGTATTTT. Its translation is CASSEWLVPDTQYF.

The chain employs TRBV2 and TRBJ2-7; 7 bases are shared with TRBD1. The V gene's germline CDR1 is SNHLY and CDR2 FYNNEI. The CDR3 spans 12 residues. Losses at the gene ends were 10 bases for V and 6 bases for J; bases not matched to a gene: 9. The CDR3 protein is CAIGQAYREQYF. CDR3 bases: TGTGCCATCGGACAGGCCTACCGCGAGCAGTACTTC.

The V gene is TRBV14, the J gene TRBJ1-1, with D uncertain. This CDR3 region has 15 residues. Germline V lookup: CDR1 SGHDN, CDR2 FVKESK. Trimming took 0 bases from V and 0 from J, leaving 8 bases between them. The CDR3 spells CASSQDLQMNTEAFF. The CDR3 bases are TGTGCCAGCAGCCAAGATCTCCAGATGAACACTGAAGCTTTCTTT.

The V gene is TRBV5-8, the J gene TRBJ2-5; no clear D gene. The ends were cut back, 6 bases at V and 1 base at J, with 13 bases in the middle. The CDR3 has 14 amino acids. CDR1 and CDR2 from the germline V gene are SGHTS and YDEGEE. In nucleotides, the CDR3 is TGTGCCAGCACCCCGGCCGGGTTCCAAGAGACCCAGTACTTC. Encoded protein: CASTPAGFQETQYF.

The V gene is TRBV27, the J gene TRBJ1-4; D is possibly TRBD1 (6 bases). The CDR3 extends over 13 amino acids. Germline CDR1 is MNHEY and CDR2 is SMNVEV (reference sequence). V was cut by 5 bases and J by 6 bases, with 10 bases left in between. The CDR3 protein is CASSQGQDEKLFF. CDR3 nucleotide sequence: TGTGCCAGCAGTCAGGGGCAGGATGAAAAACTGTTTTTT.

J is TRBJ2-5 and V is TRBV7-9; 7 nucleotides agree with TRBD1. The last part of the DNA fits TRBJ2-7 better; the J call may be wrong. The V gene's germline CDR1 is SEHNR and CDR2 FQNEAQ (reference sequence). This CDR3 has 14 residues. The CDR3 DNA follows: TGTGCCAGCAGCTCTCAGGGACAGTACTACGAGCAGTACTTC. Translated, it gives CASSSQGQYYEQYF.

V is TRBV27 and J is TRBJ1-5; D is possibly TRBD1 (5 bases). V lost 3 bases and J lost 3, with 12 bases in between. Germline-derived CDR1 and CDR2 are MNHEY and SMNVEV (reference sequence). This CDR3 is built from 15 residues. CDR3 DNA sequence: TGTGCCAGCAGTTTCCAGGGAGGGCCCAATCAGCCCCAGCATTTT. Translation: CASSFQGGPNQPQHF.

This chain links TRBV30 with TRBJ1-1; D remains unclear. The CDR3 sequence is 13 residues long. Trimming pared 4 bases from V and 0 bases from J, leaving 9 bases between. Germline CDR1 and CDR2: GTSNPN and SVGIG (reference sequence). CDR3 DNA: TGTGCCTGGAAACAAGGAGTGAACACTGAAGCTTTCTTT. Translating gives CAWKQGVNTEAFF.

This clone turned up a few times. The chain couples TRBV12-5 to TRBJ2-2, with 9 bases lining up with TRBD2. After removal of 2 bases from V and 6 bases from J, the junction contained 10 bases not matched to a gene. From germline, CDR1 is LGHNT and CDR2 FRNRAP. This CDR3 region has 17 residues. The CDR3: CASGLPTAGGRPGELFF. In DNA form, the CDR3 reads TGTGCTAGTGGTTTGCCAACTGCGGGGGGGCGACCCGGGGAGCTGTTTTTT. The variable domain in full, with the rest retrieved from reference TRBV12-5 and TRBJ2-2, is DARVTQTPRHKVTEMGQEVTMRCQPILGHNTVFWYRQTMMQGLELLAYFRNRAPLDDSGMPKDRFSAEMPDATLATLKIQPSEPRDSAVYFCASGLPTAGGRPGELFFGEGSRLTVL.

The rearrangement links TRBV9 to TRBJ1-2; D may be TRBD1 (6 bases). The CDR3 has 14 amino acids. V was clipped by 4 bases and J by 6 bases, with 16 bases between them. Germline V gene lookup returns CDR1 SGDLS and CDR2 YYNGEE. For the CDR3, the DNA is TGTGCCAGCAGCAAGCGGGGGGCAGCGAATGGCTACACCTTC. It codes for CASSKRGAANGYTF.

This chain uses TRBV12-2 with TRBJ1-4; the table calls TRBD1, which could not be checked here. TRBV12-2 is a pseudogene. The CDR3 runs to 15 residues. CDR3 region: CASRSGQGRDEKLFF. The CDR3 DNA is TGTGCAAGTCGCTCCGGACAGGGTCGGGATGAAAAACTGTTTTTT.

The chain has TRBV25-1 and TRBJ2-5, with 7 bases matching TRBD1. The DNA matches TRBJ2-7 better at its end, which makes the J call doubtful. CDR1 and CDR2 from the germline V gene are MGHDK and SYGVNS. The CDR3 length is 15 residues. For the CDR3, the DNA is TGTGCCAGCAGCCTGGGACAGAGGACCTCCTACGAGCAGTACTTC. Encoded protein: CASSLGQRTSYEQYF.

The V gene is TRBV5-1, the J gene TRBJ2-2; TRBD1 agrees at 8 bases. CDR3 length equals 14 residues. V trimming: 0 bases; J trimming: 6 bases; junction bases outside the gene matches: 1. In germline, CDR1 is SGHRS, CDR2 YFSETQ. CDR3 nucleotide sequence: TGCGCCAGCAGCTTGGGACAGGGGTCCGGGGAGCTGTTTTTT. Translation gives CASSLGQGSGELFF.

This chain links TRBV9 with TRBJ1-4, with 12 bases aligning to TRBD1. Trimming at V came to 3 bases and at J to 8 bases, leaving 5 bases not matched to a gene. The CDR3 sequence is 15 residues long. In germline, CDR1 is SGDLS, CDR2 YYNGEE. In nucleotides, the CDR3 is TGTGCCAGCAGCGCTGGGACAGGGGGCCAGGAAAAACTGTTTTTT. It translates to CASSAGTGGQEKLFF.